These 3 T cell receptor beta chains share one sample of origin, sequenced in a study of blood T cell repertoires in COVID-19. Sequencing was performed with immunoSEQ multiplex PCR; in TCRdb, only in-frame clones are kept and a portion is missing. The sample carries roughly 87,000 clones, around 87% recorded once. Sequencing used peripheral blood. The receptors shown here come from a man aged 40-55 years with acute or convalescent COVID-19.

This clone was observed a handful of times. The genes are TRBV11-2 and TRBJ1-1; D ambiguous. The CDR3 is 15 residues long. Trimming removed 4 bases from V and 5 bases from J, with 17 bases in between. Germline assignment: CDR1 SGHAT and CDR2 FQNNGV. The DNA of the CDR3 is TGTGCCAGCAGCTCCCTAGGCGGGGATGGAACTGAAGCTTTCTTT. Translated: CASSSLGGDGTEAFF.

The chain employs TRBV4-2 and TRBJ2-7, with TRBD1 as a possible D gene (6 bases). CDR3 size: 17 residues. Germline CDR1 is LGHNA and CDR2 is YNFKEQ. The V and J ends lost 1 base and 0 bases respectively, with 16 bases between them. This chain's CDR3 is CASSQGSAADSSYEQYF. Written as DNA, the CDR3 is TGTGCCAGCAGCCAAGGGTCCGCGGCGGACAGCTCCTACGAGCAGTACTTC.

This chain links TRBV7-9 with TRBJ2-1, with D possibly being TRBD2 (6 bases). Germline V lookup: CDR1 SEHNR, CDR2 FQNEAQ (reference sequence). V was trimmed by 5 bases and J by 7 bases, leaving 21 bases between them. The CDR3 is 16 residues long. DNA of the CDR3: TGTGCCAGCAGCCCCCCCGGGCAGATAGCGGTGAATGAGCAGTTCTTC. It codes for CASSPPGQIAVNEQFF.